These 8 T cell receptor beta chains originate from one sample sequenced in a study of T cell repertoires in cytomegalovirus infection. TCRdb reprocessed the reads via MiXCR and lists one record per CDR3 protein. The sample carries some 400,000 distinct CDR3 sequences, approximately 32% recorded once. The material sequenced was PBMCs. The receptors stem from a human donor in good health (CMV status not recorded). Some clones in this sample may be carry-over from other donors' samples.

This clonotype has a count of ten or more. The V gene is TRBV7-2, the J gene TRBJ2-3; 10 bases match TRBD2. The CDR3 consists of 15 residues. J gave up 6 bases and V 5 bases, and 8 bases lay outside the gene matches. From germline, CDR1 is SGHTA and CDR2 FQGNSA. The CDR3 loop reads CASSQKRGGPDTQYF. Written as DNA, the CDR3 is TGTGCCAGCAGCCAAAAGCGGGGGGGCCCTGATACGCAGTATTTT.

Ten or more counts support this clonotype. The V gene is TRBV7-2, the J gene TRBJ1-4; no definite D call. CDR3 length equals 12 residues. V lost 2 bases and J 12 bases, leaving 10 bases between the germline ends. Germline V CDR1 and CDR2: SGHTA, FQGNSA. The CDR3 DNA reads TGTGCCAGCAGCTTAAACCGGGTAGAACTGTTTTTT. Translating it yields CASSLNRVELFF.

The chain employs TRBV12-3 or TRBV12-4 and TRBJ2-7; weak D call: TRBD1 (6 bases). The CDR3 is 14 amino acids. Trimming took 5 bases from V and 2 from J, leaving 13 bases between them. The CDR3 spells CASSGTILPYEQYF. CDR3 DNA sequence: TGTGCCAGCAGTGGGACAATTCTCCCCTACGAGCAGTACTTC.

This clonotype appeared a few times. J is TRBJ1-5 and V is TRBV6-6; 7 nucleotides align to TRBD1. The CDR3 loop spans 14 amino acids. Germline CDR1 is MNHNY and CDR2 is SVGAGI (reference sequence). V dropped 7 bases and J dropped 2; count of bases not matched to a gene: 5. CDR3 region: CASNSGGGNQPQHF. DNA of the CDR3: TGTGCCAGCAACTCAGGGGGTGGCAATCAGCCCCAGCATTTT.

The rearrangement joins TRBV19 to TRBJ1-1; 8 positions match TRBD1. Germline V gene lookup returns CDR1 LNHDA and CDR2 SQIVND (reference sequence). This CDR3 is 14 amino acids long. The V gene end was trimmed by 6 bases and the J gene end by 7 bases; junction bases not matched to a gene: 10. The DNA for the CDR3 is TGTGCCAGTAGCTCAGGGGGCTTTGGTGGTGAAGCTTTCTTT. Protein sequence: CASSSGGFGGEAFF.

CDR3 protein: CASSIVNTGELFF. The DNA of the CDR3 is TGTGCCAGTAGTATAGTGAACACCGGGGAGCTGTTTTTT. V is TRBV19 and J is TRBJ2-2; D is uncertain. CDR1 and CDR2 from the germline V gene are LNHDA and SQIVND (reference sequence). The CDR3 is 13 amino acids. Trimming shortened V by 1 base and J by 1 base, and 1 base separated the two germline ends. Drawing the rest from reference TRBV19 and TRBJ2-2, the complete variable domain is DGGITQSPKYLFRKEGQNVTLSCEQNLNHDAMYWYRQDPGQGLRLIYYSQIVNDFQKGDIAEGYSVSREKKESFPLTVTSAQKNPTAFYLCASSIVNTGELFFGEGSRLTVL.

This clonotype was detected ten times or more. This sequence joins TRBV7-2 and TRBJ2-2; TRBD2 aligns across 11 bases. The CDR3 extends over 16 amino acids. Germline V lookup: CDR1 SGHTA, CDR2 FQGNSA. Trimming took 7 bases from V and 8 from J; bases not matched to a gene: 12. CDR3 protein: CASTKGTSGLGGELFF. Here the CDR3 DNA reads TGTGCCAGCACCAAGGGGACTAGCGGACTAGGGGGGGAGCTGTTTTTT.

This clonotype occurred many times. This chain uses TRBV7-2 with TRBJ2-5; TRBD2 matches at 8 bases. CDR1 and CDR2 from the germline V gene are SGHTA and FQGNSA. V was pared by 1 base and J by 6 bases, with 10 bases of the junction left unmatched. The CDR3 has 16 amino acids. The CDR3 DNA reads TGTGCCAGCAGCTTAGAAGGGACGGGGGGGCGGAAGACCCAGTACTTC. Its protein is CASSLEGTGGRKTQYF.